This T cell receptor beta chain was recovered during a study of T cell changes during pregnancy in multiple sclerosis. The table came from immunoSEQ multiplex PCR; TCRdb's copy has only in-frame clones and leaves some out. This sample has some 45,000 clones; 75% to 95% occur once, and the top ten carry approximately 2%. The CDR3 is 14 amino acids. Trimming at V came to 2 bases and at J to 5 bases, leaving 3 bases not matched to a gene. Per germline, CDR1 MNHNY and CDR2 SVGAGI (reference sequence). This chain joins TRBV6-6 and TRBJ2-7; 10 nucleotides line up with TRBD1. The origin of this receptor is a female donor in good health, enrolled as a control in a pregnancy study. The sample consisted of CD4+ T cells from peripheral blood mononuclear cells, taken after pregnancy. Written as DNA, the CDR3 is TGTGCCAGCAGTTACGGGACAGGGGACGACGAGCAGTACTTC. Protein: CASSYGTGDDEQYF.